Listed below are T cell receptor beta chains from one sample, sequenced in a study of blood T cell repertoires in COVID-19. Sequencing used immunoSEQ multiplex PCR; TCRdb keeps in-frame clones, though not all of them. The sample includes 200,000 to 300,000 clones, 75% to 85% of them seen just once. The sequenced sample was peripheral blood. The source of these receptors is a human donor in a cohort sampled during active COVID-19. CDR3s include the opening cysteine and the closing phenylalanine or tryptophan. Each record gives: V gene, J gene, clone size, CDR3 protein. Some rows mark clone size as missing; the rest say once, few, many or name a class of expanded clone.

>TRBV7-2|TRBJ1-2|NA
CASRDSYGGPYGYTF
>TRBV12-2|TRBJ2-7|NA
CASRPRCRQGVSEQYF
>TRBV7-2|TRBJ2-5|NA
CASSSNRGGTETQYF
>TRBV28|TRBJ2-1|NA
CASSSRQGGYNEQFF
>TRBV5-8|TRBJ1-4|NA
CASSLFQGAGANEKLFF
>TRBV2|TRBJ2-2|NA
CASSEEVVRLSGELFF
>TRBV19|TRBJ1-5|NA
CASSSRQGPPPQPQHF
>TRBV5-1|TRBJ2-1|NA
CASSTPPHGDEQFF
>TRBV24-1|TRBJ2-7|few
CATSDTTGTEQYF
>TRBV4-1|TRBJ1-4|NA
CASSPTGTRREKLFF
>TRBV4-2|TRBJ1-4|NA
CASSQGGRGEKLFF
>TRBV10-3|TRBJ2-1|once
CAISEAGFNNEQFF
>TRBV6-2/TRBV6-3|TRBJ1-5|NA
CASSYSLGWYSNQPQHF
>TRBV23-1|TRBJ1-6|NA
CASSLEGRSYNSPLHF
>TRBV5-4|TRBJ1-2|NA
CASSLPKPIGYTF
>TRBV5-1|TRBJ1-4|NA
CASSPQGALSEKLFF
>TRBV6-1|TRBJ1-5|NA
CASSESQGVSQPQHF
>TRBV7-9|TRBJ1-2|NA
CASSLDGTGPSGYTF
>TRBV7-9|TRBJ2-7|NA
CASSSQGYEQYF
>TRBV5-1|TRBJ1-3|NA
CASSLVLEGAIYF
>TRBV4-1|TRBJ2-7|once
CASSQDRAGNEQYF
>TRBV5-4|TRBJ2-7|NA
CASSSTRDRGLYEQYF
>TRBV11-2|TRBJ2-4|once
CASSPPGVGNIQYF
>TRBV29-1|TRBJ1-3|NA
CSALAGNTIYF
>TRBV9|TRBJ2-3|NA
CASGAPRRQGAQDTQYF
>TRBV19|TRBJ1-2|NA
CASIQLSRDSIGINYGYTF
>TRBV5-3|TRBJ1-6|NA
CARSLRETNSPLHF
>TRBV11-2|TRBJ1-2|NA
CASSSDNLYGYTF
>TRBV3-1/TRBV3-2|TRBJ1-3|NA
CASSQGWGSLSGNTIYF
>TRBV5-1|TRBJ2-7|NA
CASSLGSSAGEISYEQYF
>TRBV24-1|TRBJ2-3|NA
CATSEGQASTDTQYF
>TRBV3-1/TRBV3-2|TRBJ1-1|NA
CASSQVAGSTEAFF
>TRBV2|TRBJ2-7|NA
CASSVGVGLYEQYF
>TRBV7-9|TRBJ1-1|NA
CASSPNRAMHTEAFF
>TRBV10-1|TRBJ2-7|NA
CASSPVAGGSYEQYF
>TRBV5-6|TRBJ2-3|once
CASSRGLAGVGDTQYF
>TRBV6-1|TRBJ1-6|NA
CASSDLGRTWPLHF
>TRBV10-3|TRBJ2-5|NA
CATGLAEQETQYF
>TRBV28|TRBJ1-2|NA
CASSPWTVNYGYTF
>TRBV6-5|TRBJ2-7|NA
CASRQAYEQYF
>TRBV15|TRBJ2-7|NA
CATSRALGHSYEQYF
>TRBV7-9|TRBJ1-6|NA
CASSPRQLLNSPLHF